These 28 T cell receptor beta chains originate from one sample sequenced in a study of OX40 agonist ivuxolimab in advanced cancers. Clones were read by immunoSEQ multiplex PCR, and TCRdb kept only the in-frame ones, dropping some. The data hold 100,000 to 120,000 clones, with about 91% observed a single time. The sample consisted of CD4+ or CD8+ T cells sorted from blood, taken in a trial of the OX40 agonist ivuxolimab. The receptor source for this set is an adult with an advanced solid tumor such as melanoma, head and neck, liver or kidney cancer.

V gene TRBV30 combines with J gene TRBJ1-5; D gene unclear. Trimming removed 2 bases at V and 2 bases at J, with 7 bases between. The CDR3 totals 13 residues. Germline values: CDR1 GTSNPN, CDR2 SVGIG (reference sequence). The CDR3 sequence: CAWSMEGNQPQHF. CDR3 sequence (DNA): TGTGCCTGGAGTATGGAAGGCAATCAGCCCCAGCATTTT.

CDR3 sequence: CASSLGSNQPQHF. The DNA for the CDR3 is TGTGCCAGCAGTTTAGGTAGCAATCAGCCCCAGCATTTT. The chain combines TRBV6-6 with TRBJ1-5; D is unresolved. This CDR3 region has 13 residues. The ends were cut back, 4 bases at V and 0 bases at J, with 4 bases in the middle. The germline V gene has CDR1 MNHNY and CDR2 SVGAGI (reference sequence).

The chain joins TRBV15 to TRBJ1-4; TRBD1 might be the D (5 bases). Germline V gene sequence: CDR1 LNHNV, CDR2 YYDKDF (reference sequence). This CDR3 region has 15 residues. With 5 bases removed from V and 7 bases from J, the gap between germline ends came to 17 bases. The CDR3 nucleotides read TGTGCCACCAGCCCGATTGGGGGGATCGGTGAAAAACTGTTTTTT. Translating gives CATSPIGGIGEKLFF.

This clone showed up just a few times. The CDR3 is CASSSGAQETQYF. For the CDR3, the DNA is TGTGCCAGCAGCTCGGGAGCCCAAGAGACCCAGTACTTC. J is TRBJ2-5 and V is TRBV7-3; D may be TRBD2 (6 bases). Trimming took off 4 bases at V and 1 base at J, with 7 bases between the two ends. This CDR3 comprises 13 residues. The germline V gene encodes CDR1 SGHTA and CDR2 FQGTGA.

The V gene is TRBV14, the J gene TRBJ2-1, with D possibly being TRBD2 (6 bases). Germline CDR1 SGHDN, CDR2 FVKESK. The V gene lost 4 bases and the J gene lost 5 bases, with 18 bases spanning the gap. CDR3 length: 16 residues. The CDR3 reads CASSRRGTPINNEQFF. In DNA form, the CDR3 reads TGTGCCAGCAGCCGACGGGGGACCCCGATAAACAATGAGCAGTTCTTC.

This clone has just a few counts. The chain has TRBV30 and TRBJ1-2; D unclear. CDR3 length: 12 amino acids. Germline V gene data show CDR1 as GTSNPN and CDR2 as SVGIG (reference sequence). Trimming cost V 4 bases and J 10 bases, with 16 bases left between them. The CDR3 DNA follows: TGTGCCTGGACCCTCACGACGGATGCCTACACCTTC. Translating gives CAWTLTTDAYTF.

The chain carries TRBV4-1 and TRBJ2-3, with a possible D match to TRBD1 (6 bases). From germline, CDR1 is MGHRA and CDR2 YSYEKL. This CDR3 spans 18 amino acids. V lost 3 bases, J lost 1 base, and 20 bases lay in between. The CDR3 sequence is CASSQSYLDSAGTDTQYF. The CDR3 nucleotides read TGCGCCAGCAGCCAGTCCTACCTGGACAGCGCGGGCACAGATACGCAGTATTTT.

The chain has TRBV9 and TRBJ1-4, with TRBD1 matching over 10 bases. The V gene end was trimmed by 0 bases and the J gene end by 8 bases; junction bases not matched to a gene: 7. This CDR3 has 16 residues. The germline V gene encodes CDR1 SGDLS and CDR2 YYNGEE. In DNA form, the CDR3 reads TGTGCCAGCAGCGTAGCTCCGACAGGGGGCGAGGAAAAACTGTTTTTT. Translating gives CASSVAPTGGEEKLFF.

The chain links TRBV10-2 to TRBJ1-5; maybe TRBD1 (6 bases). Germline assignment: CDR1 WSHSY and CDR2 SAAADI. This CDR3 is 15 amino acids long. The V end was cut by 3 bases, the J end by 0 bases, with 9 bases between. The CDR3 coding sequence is TGCGCCAGCAGTGATAAGGGGGTTAGCAATCAGCCCCAGCATTTT. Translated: CASSDKGVSNQPQHF.

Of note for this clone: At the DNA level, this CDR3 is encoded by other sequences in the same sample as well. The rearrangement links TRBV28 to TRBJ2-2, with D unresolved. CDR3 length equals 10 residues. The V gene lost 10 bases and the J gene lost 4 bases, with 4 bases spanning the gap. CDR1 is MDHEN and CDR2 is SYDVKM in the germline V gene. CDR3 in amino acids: CATSTGELFF. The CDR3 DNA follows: TGTGCCACATCCACCGGGGAGCTGTTTTTT.

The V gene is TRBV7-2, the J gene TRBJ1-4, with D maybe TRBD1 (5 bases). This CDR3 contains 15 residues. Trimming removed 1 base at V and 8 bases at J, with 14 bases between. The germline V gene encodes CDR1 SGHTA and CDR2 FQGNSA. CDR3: CASSLGGTFGEKLFF. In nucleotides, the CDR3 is TGTGCCAGCAGCTTAGGGGGCACCTTCGGGGAAAAACTGTTTTTT.

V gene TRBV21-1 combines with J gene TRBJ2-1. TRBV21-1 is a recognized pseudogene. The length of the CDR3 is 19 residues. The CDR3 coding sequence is TGTGCCAGCAGCAATGGAGCAGGGGAGTTAGCGGCTTCCTACAATGAGCAGTTCTTC. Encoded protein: CASSNGAGELAASYNEQFF.

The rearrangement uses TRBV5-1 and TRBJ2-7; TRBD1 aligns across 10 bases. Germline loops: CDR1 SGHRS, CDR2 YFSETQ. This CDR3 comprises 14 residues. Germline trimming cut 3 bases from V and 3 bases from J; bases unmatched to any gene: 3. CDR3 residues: CASSSGQGGYEQYF. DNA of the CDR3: TGCGCCAGCAGCTCTGGACAGGGGGGCTACGAGCAGTACTTC.

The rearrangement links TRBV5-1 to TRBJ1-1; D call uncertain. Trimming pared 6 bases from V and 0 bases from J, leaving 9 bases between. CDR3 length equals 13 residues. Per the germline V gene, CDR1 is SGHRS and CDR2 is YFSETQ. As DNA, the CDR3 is TGCGCCAGCAAGCCGGGAGTGAACACTGAAGCTTTCTTT. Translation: CASKPGVNTEAFF.

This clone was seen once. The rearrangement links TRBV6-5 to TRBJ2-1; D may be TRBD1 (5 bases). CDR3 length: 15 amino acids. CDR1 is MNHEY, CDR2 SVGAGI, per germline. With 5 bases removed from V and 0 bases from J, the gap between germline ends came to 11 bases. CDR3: CASSRQRFSYNEQFF. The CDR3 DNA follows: TGTGCCAGCAGTCGACAGCGCTTCTCCTACAATGAGCAGTTCTTC.

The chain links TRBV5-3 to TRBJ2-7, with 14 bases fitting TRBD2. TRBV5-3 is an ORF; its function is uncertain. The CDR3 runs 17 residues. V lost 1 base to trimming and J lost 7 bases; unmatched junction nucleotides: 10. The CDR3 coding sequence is TGTGCCAGAAGCTTGTGTCGACTAGCGGGAGGGCCGGGGGAGCAGTACTTC. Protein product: CARSLCRLAGGPGEQYF.

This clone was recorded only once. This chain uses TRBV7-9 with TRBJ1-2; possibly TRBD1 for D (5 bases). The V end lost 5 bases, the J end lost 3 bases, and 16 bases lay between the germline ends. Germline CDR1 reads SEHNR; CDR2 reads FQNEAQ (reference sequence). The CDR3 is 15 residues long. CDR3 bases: TGTGCCAGCAGCCCCTGGCAGGGCGAGGACTATGGCTACACCTTC. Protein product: CASSPWQGEDYGYTF.

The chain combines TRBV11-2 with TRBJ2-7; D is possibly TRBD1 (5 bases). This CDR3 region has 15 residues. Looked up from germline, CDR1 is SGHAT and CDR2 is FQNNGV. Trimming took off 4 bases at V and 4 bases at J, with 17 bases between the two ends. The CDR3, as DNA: TGTGCCAGCAGCTCGACTCCTGACAGAGAGTACGAGCAGTACTTC. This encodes CASSSTPDREYEQYF.

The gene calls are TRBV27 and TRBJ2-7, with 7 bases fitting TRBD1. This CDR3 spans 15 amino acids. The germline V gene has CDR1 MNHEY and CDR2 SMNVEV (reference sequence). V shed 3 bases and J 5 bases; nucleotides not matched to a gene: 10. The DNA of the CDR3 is TGTGCCAGCAGTTTTGGGTCCACAGGGGTCGACGAGCAGTACTTC. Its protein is CASSFGSTGVDEQYF.

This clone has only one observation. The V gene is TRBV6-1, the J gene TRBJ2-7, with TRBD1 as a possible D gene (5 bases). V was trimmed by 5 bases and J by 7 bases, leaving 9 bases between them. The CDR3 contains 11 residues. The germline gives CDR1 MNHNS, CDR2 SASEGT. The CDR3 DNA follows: TGTGCCAGCAGTTCCCCAGGGGAGCAGTACTTC. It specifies CASSSPGEQYF.

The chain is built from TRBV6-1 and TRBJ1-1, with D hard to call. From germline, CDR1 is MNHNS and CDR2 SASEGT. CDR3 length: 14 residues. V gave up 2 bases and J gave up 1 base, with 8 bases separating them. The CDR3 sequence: CASSERGGNTEAFF. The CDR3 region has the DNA TGTGCCAGCAGTGAAAGAGGCGGGAACACTGAAGCTTTCTTT.

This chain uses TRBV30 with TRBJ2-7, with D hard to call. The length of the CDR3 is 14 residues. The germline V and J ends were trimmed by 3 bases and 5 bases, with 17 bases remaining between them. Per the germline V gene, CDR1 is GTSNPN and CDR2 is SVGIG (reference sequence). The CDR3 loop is CAWSLSVALHEQYF. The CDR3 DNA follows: TGTGCCTGGAGCCTGTCTGTAGCTCTCCACGAGCAGTACTTC.

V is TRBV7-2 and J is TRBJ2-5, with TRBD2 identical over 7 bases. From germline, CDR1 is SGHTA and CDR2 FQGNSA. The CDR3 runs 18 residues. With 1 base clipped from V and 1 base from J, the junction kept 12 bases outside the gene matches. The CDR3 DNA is TGTGCCAGCAGCTTAGGACTAGCTTATAACCGGGGCCAAGAGACCCAGTACTTC. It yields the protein CASSLGLAYNRGQETQYF. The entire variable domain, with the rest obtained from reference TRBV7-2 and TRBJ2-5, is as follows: GAGVSQSPSNKVTEKGKDVELRCDPISGHTALYWYRQSLGQGLEFLIYFQGNSAPDKSGLPSDRFSAERTGGSVSTLTIQRTQQEDSAVYLCASSLGLAYNRGQETQYFGPGTRLLVL.

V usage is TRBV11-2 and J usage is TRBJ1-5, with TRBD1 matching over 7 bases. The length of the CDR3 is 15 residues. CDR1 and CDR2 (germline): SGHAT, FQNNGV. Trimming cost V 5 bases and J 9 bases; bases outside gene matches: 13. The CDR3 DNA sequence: TGTGCCAGCAGCGTAGGATTCGACAGGGTGATGCCCCAGCATTTT. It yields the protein CASSVGFDRVMPQHF.

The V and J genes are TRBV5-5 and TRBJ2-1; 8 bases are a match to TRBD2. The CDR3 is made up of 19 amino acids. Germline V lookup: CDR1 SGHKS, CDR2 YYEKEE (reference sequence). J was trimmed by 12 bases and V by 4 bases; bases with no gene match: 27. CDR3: CASSAGGFTGGPKSIVQFF. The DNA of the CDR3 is TGTGCCAGCAGCGCGGGGGGTTTTACGGGAGGGCCGAAAAGTATAGTGCAGTTCTTC.

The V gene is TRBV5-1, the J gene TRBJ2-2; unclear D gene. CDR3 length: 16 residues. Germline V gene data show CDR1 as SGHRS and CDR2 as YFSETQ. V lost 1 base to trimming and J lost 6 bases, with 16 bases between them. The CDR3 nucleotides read TGCGCCAGCAGCTTGAGCCTAAGGGATAGGTCCGGGGAGCTGTTTTTT. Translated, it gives CASSLSLRDRSGELFF.

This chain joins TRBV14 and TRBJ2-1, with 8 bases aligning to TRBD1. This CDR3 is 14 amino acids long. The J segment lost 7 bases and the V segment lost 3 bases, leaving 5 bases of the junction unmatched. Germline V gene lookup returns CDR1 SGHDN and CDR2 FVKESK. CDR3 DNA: TGTGCCAGCAGCCAGTTGGGACAGGTAAATGAGCAGTTCTTC. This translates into CASSQLGQVNEQFF. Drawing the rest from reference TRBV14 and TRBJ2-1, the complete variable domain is EAGVTQFPSHSVIEKGQTVTLRCDPISGHDNLYWYRRVMGKEIKFLLHFVKESKQDESGMPNNRFLAERTGGTYSTLKVQPAELEDSGVYFCASSQLGQVNEQFFGPGTRLTVL.

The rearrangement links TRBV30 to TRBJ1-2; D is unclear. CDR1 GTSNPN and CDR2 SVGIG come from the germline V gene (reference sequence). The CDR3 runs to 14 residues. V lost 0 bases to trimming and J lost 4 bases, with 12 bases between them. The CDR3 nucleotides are TGTGCCTGGAGTGTCCTTGGGCAGCGCTATGGCTACACCTTC. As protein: CAWSVLGQRYGYTF. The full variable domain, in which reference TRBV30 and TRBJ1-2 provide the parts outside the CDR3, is SQTIHQWPATLVQPVGSPLSLECTVEGTSNPNLYWYRQAAGRGLQLLFYSVGIGQISSEVPQNLSASRPQDRQFILSSKKLLLSDSGFYLCAWSVLGQRYGYTFGSGTRLTVV.